This T cell receptor (beta chain) was sequenced in a study of blood T cell repertoires in COVID-19. Study background: Donors in the United States, Italy and Spain gave samples during acute or convalescent COVID-19. The cDNA or gDNA used as material had been derived from T cells, B-cell-depleted T cells, or PBMCs.

Clones were read by immunoSEQ multiplex PCR, and TCRdb kept only the in-frame ones, dropping some. The data hold fewer than 250,000 clones, with 83% observed a single time. The CDR3 is made up of 14 amino acids. V lost 5 bases to trimming and J lost 9 bases, with 14 bases between them. CDR1 is SGHVS, CDR2 FQNEAQ, per germline. The sequence was obtained from a woman aged 40 to 49 with active or convalescent COVID-19. Source material: peripheral blood. The chain carries TRBV7-8 and TRBJ1-6; a possible D gene is TRBD1 (6 bases). The CDR3 region has the DNA TGTGCCAGCAGCGTACCAGGGGTTGGTTCACCCCTCCACTTT. This translates into CASSVPGVGSPLHF.